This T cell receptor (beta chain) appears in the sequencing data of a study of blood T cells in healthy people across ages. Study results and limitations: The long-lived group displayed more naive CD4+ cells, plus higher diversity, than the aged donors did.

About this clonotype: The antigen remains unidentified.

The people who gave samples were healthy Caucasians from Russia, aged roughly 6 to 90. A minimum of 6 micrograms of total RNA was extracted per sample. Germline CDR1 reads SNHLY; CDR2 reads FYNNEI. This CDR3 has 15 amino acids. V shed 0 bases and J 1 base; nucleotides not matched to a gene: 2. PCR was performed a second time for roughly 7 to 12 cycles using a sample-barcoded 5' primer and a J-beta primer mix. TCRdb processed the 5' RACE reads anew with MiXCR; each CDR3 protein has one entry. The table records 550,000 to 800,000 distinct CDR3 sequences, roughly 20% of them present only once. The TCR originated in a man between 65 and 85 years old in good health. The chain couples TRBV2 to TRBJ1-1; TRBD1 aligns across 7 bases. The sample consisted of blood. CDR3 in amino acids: CASSEARTGNTEAFF. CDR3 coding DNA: TGTGCCAGCAGTGAAGCCCGGACAGGGAACACTGAAGCTTTCTTT.